The present TCR beta chain was sequenced within a study of blood T cells in healthy people across ages. General study results and limits: Strong correlation was found linking TCR beta diversity to naive T cell percentage. Estimates based on one million T cells were treated as lower bounds.

Comments on this clonotype: Its antigen is unknown. Being one base from a much bigger clone, this may be a read error.

Donors were systemically healthy Caucasian individuals from Russia aged roughly 6 to 100 years. Combining a sample-barcoded 5' primer with a J-beta primer mix, a second PCR ran for roughly 6 to 12 cycles. Through a template-switch adaptor with 12 random nucleotides, each cDNA molecule received a tag. MiXCR, applied by TCRdb to the 5' RACE reads, yields one record per CDR3 protein. The data show more than 1 million distinct CDR3 sequences, less than 50% seen once. The TCR was taken from an older woman in good health. Sequenced input: blood.

The CDR3 protein is CASSPRDRTERYF. CDR3 in DNA: TGTGCCAGCAGTCCGAGGGACCGCACAGAGCGGTACTTC. The V call is TRBV12-3 or TRBV12-4, the J call TRBJ2-4; the D call may be TRBD1 or TRBD2 (5 bases each). The CDR3 contains 13 residues. Deletions cut 5 bases from V and 15 bases from J, with 20 bases between.